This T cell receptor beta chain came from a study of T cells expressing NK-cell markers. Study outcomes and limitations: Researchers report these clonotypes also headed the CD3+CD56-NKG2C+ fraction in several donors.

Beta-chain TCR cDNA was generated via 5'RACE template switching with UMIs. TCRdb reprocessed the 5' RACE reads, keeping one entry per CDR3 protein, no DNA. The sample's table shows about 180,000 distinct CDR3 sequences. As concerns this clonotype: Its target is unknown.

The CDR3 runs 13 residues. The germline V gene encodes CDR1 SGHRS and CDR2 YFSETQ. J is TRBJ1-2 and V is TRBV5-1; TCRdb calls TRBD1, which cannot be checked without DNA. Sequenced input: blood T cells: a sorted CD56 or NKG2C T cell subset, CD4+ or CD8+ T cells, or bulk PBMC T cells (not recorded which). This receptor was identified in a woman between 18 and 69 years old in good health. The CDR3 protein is CASSEQGARGYTF.